This T cell receptor (beta chain) was captured in a study of OX40 agonist ivuxolimab in advanced cancers. Study-level results: Both blood CD4+ and CD8+ T cells showed clonal growth by week 6 at 0.1 to 3.0 mg/kg.

Only in-frame clones appear in the TCRdb table, and some are missing; sequencing was by immunoSEQ multiplex PCR. The sample includes roughly 76,000 clones, roughly nine tenths of them seen just once. Germline V gene sequence: CDR1 SGHDT, CDR2 YYEEEE. Trimming shortened V by 3 bases and J by 1 base, and 14 bases separated the two germline ends. The length of the CDR3 is 15 residues. A note on this clone: The antigen remains unidentified.

The TCR comes from an adult with an advanced solid tumor such as melanoma, head and neck, liver or kidney cancer. The V and J genes are TRBV5-6 and TRBJ2-7; D is possibly TRBD2 (5 bases). This specimen consisted of CD4+ or CD8+ T cells sorted from blood, obtained in a trial of the OX40 agonist ivuxolimab. CDR3 protein: CASSSTLPGSYEQYF. In DNA, the CDR3 is TGTGCCAGCAGCTCAACATTACCGGGGTCCTACGAGCAGTACTTC. Drawing the rest from reference TRBV5-6 and TRBJ2-7, the complete variable domain is DAGVTQSPTHLIKTRGQQVTLRCSPKSGHDTVSWYQQALGQGPQFIFQYYEEEERQRGNFPDRFSGHQFPNYSSELNVNALLLGDSALYLCASSSTLPGSYEQYFGPGTRLTVT.